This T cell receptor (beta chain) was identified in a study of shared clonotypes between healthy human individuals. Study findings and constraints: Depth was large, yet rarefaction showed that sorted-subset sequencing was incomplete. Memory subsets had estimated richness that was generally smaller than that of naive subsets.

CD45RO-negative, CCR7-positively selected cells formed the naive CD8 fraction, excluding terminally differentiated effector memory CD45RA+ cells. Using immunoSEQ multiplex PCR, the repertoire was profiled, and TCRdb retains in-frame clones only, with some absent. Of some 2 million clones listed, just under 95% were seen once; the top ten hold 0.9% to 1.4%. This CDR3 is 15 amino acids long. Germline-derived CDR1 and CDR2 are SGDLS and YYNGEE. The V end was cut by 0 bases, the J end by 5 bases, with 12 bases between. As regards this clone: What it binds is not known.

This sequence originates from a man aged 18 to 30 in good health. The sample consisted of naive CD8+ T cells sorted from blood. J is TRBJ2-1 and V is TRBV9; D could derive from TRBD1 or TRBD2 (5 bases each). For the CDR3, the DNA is TGTGCCAGCAGCGTAGGAGGGGATATTAACAATGAGCAGTTCTTC. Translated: CASSVGGDINNEQFF.